The entry that follows covers one T cell receptor (beta chain) sequence. This clonotype was seen a handful of times. What antigen it recognizes has not been identified. Qualities for individual bases were not recorded, and no much larger clone is one base off. This record comes from a study of identical twins (dated by TCRdb to the mid-2010s). A note on the overall study: To test whether fetal clonotypes persist, the study used deep sequencing on TCR alpha and beta repertoires from monozygotic twins, unrelated adults of various ages, and cord blood. To rule out contamination, the twin experiments were replicated at different times with different library preparation protocols.

Study-wide findings and limitations: Because the same donors could not be followed over many years, the conclusions relied on cross-sectional statistical analysis. Out-of-frame TCR alpha sequences shared between twins showed an excess of low generation-probability sequences compared with coincidental sharing between unrelated individuals. A weaker excess of twin sharing was found in beta out-of-frame sequences because the signal-to-noise ratio was lowered by fewer shared sequences. Invariant T cells such as MAIT and iNKT could partly confound zero-insertion analyses, though diverse VJ usage argued against this for most clonotypes. Recombination models systematically underestimated out-of-frame TCR alpha sharing in monozygotic twins but agreed with sharing between unrelated individuals. Abundant cord blood beta clonotypes carried fewer insertions; young adult naive repertoires showed a weaker similar trend, while memory repertoires showed none.

Relative to germline, V is missing 8 bases and J is missing 0 bases, with 5 bases of the junction outside any gene match. Counted from cysteine to phenylalanine, this CDR3 has 16 amino acids. Of the read, only the CDR3 DNA is kept; its 48 bases are in frame from base 1. The germline V gene supplies CDR1 MNHNS and CDR2 SASEGT. Library prep was done by 5' RACE. Sequencing was carried out with an Illumina HiSeq 2000. A universal primer binding site was introduced by template switching, and a unique molecular identifier was present in the final cDNA, enabling accurate counting of TCR cDNA molecules. Specific primers in the conserved constant-segment region were used to synthesize first-strand cDNA for the TCR alpha and beta chains. To control for contamination, every cDNA library carried two barcodes: a SMART-Mk sample barcode plus Illumina barcodes. Two successive PCR steps introduced TruSeq adapter sequences along with Illumina sample barcodes. Sequencing of the TCR alpha and beta cDNA libraries was done on the Illumina HiSeq platform using custom primers. The authors' pipeline ran thus. Unique molecular identifiers were extracted from raw reads with MiGEC, and CDR3 positions were determined with MiXCR. Recombination models were inferred per individual with the repgenHMM and IGoR tools using an EM algorithm. The tcR package in R was used for shared clonotype analysis, with sharing normalized by the product of cloneset sizes. To study raw recombination without the effects of thymic and clonal selection, out-of-frame nonproductive sequences were analyzed. The public reads were reprocessed in TCRdb via fastp at Q25 and MiXCR, keeping in-frame beta chains. One record per CDR3 amino acid sequence lists the most common genes and DNA. TCRdb's processing, not the study's, gives the V and J calls here. This sample lists under 800,000 distinct CDR3 sequences; 21% were detected once. Around 4.5% of the sample lies in the top ten.

Every donor in the study was a healthy Caucasian. The twin cohort consisted of three pairs of female monozygotic twins, all aged roughly 18 to 30 years. RNA for TCR libraries was isolated from peripheral blood mononuclear cells. These same records also appear under a second study, on T cells expressing NK-cell markers. The second investigation adds: Three sorted T-cell subsets (CD3+CD56+NKG2C+, CD3+CD56+NKG2C- and CD3+CD56-NKG2C+) from about 8 donors had their TCR beta-chain repertoires profiled. Seven of the eight sequenced donors were HCMV-seropositive and one was HCMV-seronegative. To restrict sorting to alphabetaTCR-expressing T cells, an anti-gammadeltaTCR antibody was added in several experiments. In over five donors, the dominant CD3+CD56+NKG2C+ clonotypes were found to rank among the top 10 CD8+ clonotypes and to make up about 1.0-8% of CD8+ T cells. Those dominant clonotypes were again the most abundant among CD3+CD56-NKG2C+ cells in a handful of donors, at roughly 25-60.1%. Whether the expanded NKG2C-expressing T cell clones were specific for HCMV antigens was left unclear. The study sequenced eight donors, all healthy volunteers chosen at random: three men and five women. A commercial ELISA kit detecting HCMV-specific IgG in serum was used to determine HCMV serostatus. For over five donors, unsorted PBMC were also used to sequence bulk peripheral blood T-cell repertoires. Reads were demultiplexed and grouped by UMI with MIGEC, and clonotypes were assembled and quantified with MiTCR. Only TCR cDNA sequences supported by at least two reads were kept to exclude erroneous sequences. The tcR package was used for downstream repertoire analysis, with clonotypes matched between fractions based on CDR3 nucleotide sequence plus V segment. VDJmatch was used to annotate antigen specificity against VDJdb, with one amino acid substitution in CDR3 allowed.

The sequence links TRBV6-1 to TRBJ2-1, with 12 bases matching TRBD2. Input material: PBMCs. This sequence was found in a woman under 30 in good health. The nucleotide sequence reads as follows: TGTGCCAGCGGCCTACTAGCGGGGGGCTCCTACAATGAGCAGTTCTTC. Its protein reads: CASGLLAGGSYNEQFF.